These 14 T cell receptor beta chains originate from one sample sequenced in a study of blood T cell repertoires in COVID-19. The data were produced by immunoSEQ multiplex PCR, yet TCRdb's version contains in-frame clones alone and is incomplete. Among roughly 250,000 clones listed, roughly four fifths were seen once. Sequenced sample: peripheral blood. The receptor source for this set is a person aged 70 to 80 with COVID-19, enrolled during active disease.

This chain connects TRBV7-6 to TRBJ1-3; TRBD1 aligns across 9 bases. Per germline, CDR1 SGHVS and CDR2 FNYEAQ. CDR3 length: 17 residues. Germline trimming cut 2 bases from V and 2 bases from J; bases unmatched to any gene: 7. Here the CDR3 DNA reads TGTGCCAGCAGCTTATTCACAGGGGGCGAGGCTGGAAACACCATATATTTT. Its protein is CASSLFTGGEAGNTIYF.

The chain combines TRBV19 with TRBJ2-2; D gene uncertain. Germline V CDR1 and CDR2: LNHDA, SQIVND (reference sequence). CDR3 length: 13 amino acids. Trimming removed 1 base at V and 3 bases at J, with 3 bases between. CDR3 DNA: TGTGCCAGTAGTATAGTAGACACCGGGGAGCTGTTTTTT. Translation gives CASSIVDTGELFF.

This clone was seen only once. Compared with germline, one end of the junction differs, possibly owing to a read error. V is TRBV7-2 and J is TRBJ1-1; a possible D gene is TRBD1 (5 bases). This CDR3 comprises 11 residues. CDR1 is SGHTA, CDR2 FQGNSA, per germline. The CDR3 DNA reads TGTGCCAGCAGGAAGGACACGGAAGCTTTCTTT. Its translation: CASRKDTEAFF. Drawing the rest from reference TRBV7-2 and TRBJ1-1, the complete variable domain is GAGVSQSPSNKVTEKGKDVELRCDPISGHTALYWYRQSLGQGLEFLIYFQGNSAPDKSGLPSDRFSAERTGGSVSTLTIQRTQQEDSAVYLCASRKDTEAFFGQGTRLTVV.

This rearrangement joins TRBV11-2 to TRBJ1-1, with 7 bases that match TRBD1. Trimming removed 8 bases from V and 3 bases from J; junction bases left unmatched: 9. The germline V gene encodes CDR1 SGHAT and CDR2 FQNNGV. This CDR3 region has 14 residues. The chain's CDR3 is CASGKQGLDTEAFF. The CDR3 region has the DNA TGTGCCAGCGGCAAACAGGGGTTGGACACTGAAGCTTTCTTT.

This rearrangement joins TRBV11-2 to TRBJ2-3, with D possibly matching TRBD2 (6 bases). In germline, CDR1 is SGHAT, CDR2 FQNNGV. The CDR3 is made up of 16 amino acids. Trimming took off 7 bases at V and 3 bases at J, with 20 bases between the two ends. As DNA, the CDR3 is TGTGCCAGCACCCTCCTTCCCGGGAGTCAAACAGATACGCAGTATTTT. Its protein is CASTLLPGSQTDTQYF.

The chain has TRBV7-2 and TRBJ2-3; D uncertain. The V gene lost 1 base and the J gene lost 0 bases, with 8 bases spanning the gap. Germline V gives CDR1 SGHTA, CDR2 FQGNSA. The CDR3 loop spans 15 amino acids. DNA for the CDR3: TGTGCCAGCAGCTTAGTCCGGAGTAGCACAGATACGCAGTATTTT. It codes for CASSLVRSSTDTQYF.

This CDR3 is CASRKTGAVTEAFF. The CDR3 nucleotides read TGTGCCAGCAGAAAAACAGGGGCAGTCACTGAAGCTTTCTTT. V gene TRBV6-5 combines with J gene TRBJ1-1, with TRBD1 matching over 7 bases. The CDR3 runs to 14 residues. J was trimmed by 4 bases and V by 6 bases; bases with no gene match: 8. Per germline, CDR1 MNHEY and CDR2 SVGAGI.

This chain uses TRBV6-2 or TRBV6-3 with TRBJ2-2; 14 bases map to TRBD2. The V segment lost 4 bases and the J segment 2 bases; nucleotides outside the gene matches: 6. In germline, CDR1 is MNHEY, CDR2 SVGEGT. The CDR3 contains 18 residues. CDR3 DNA: TGTGCCAGCAGTTTCCCGACTAGCGGGAGGGCCAACACCGGGGAGCTGTTTTTT. Protein: CASSFPTSGRANTGELFF.

This clone came up once. This chain links TRBV19 with TRBJ2-2; 7 bases are a match to TRBD2. Germline CDR1 and CDR2: LNHDA and SQIVND (reference sequence). The CDR3 consists of 14 residues. V shed 9 bases and J 8 bases; nucleotides not matched to a gene: 12. The CDR3 coding sequence is TGTGCCAGCACGGGACTAAACCGTCGGGGGGAGCTGTTTTTT. This translates into CASTGLNRRGELFF.

The V gene is TRBV7-7, the J gene TRBJ1-6; 7 nucleotides align to TRBD1. This CDR3 region has 18 residues. CDR1 is SSHAT and CDR2 is FNYEAQ in the germline V gene (reference sequence). The ends lost 3 bases at V and 6 bases at J; junction bases unmatched: 14. CDR3 nucleotides: TGTGCCAGCAGCTTCAAGTGGGACAGAAGTTTTGGTAATTCACCCCTCCACTTT. Its translation is CASSFKWDRSFGNSPLHF.

This clone has just one count. The rearrangement uses TRBV19 and TRBJ2-5, with 7 positions matching TRBD1. The CDR3 is made up of 16 amino acids. Per germline, CDR1 LNHDA and CDR2 SQIVND (reference sequence). Trimming removed 4 bases from V and 5 bases from J; junction bases left unmatched: 13. CDR3 DNA: TGTGCCAGTAGTAGCGTGGACAGGCTCGCAGGGGAGACCCAGTACTTC. Protein sequence: CASSSVDRLAGETQYF.

This clone was counted between two and nine times. The chain has TRBV3-1 (or the pseudogene TRBV3-2) and TRBJ2-7; 8 bases are shared with TRBD2. CDR3 length equals 13 residues. Per the germline V gene, CDR1 is LGHDT and CDR2 is YNNKEL (reference sequence). J lost 7 bases, V lost 4 bases, and 6 bases had no gene match. CDR3 region: CASSLTGGGEQYF. The CDR3 nucleotides are TGTGCCAGCAGCCTTACTGGCGGGGGGGAGCAGTACTTC.

The chain employs TRBV5-1 and TRBJ1-1; 7 bases are a match to TRBD1. There are 18 residues in the CDR3. The V segment lost 2 bases and the J segment 4 bases; nucleotides outside the gene matches: 17. Germline assignment: CDR1 SGHRS and CDR2 YFSETQ. CDR3 nucleotide sequence: TGCGCCAGCAGCTTCTCAAAGGGACAGCAAGTCCATGCCACTGAAGCTTTCTTT. Translating gives CASSFSKGQQVHATEAFF.

The CDR3 loop reads CASSYSRGGETQYF. The DNA for the CDR3 is TGTGCCAGCAGTTACTCGAGGGGGGGGGAGACCCAGTACTTC. The chain has TRBV6-5 and TRBJ2-5; D is possibly TRBD2 (7 bases). V was pared by 0 bases and J by 5 bases, with 10 bases between. CDR3 length: 14 residues. CDR1 is MNHEY and CDR2 is SVGAGI in the germline V gene.